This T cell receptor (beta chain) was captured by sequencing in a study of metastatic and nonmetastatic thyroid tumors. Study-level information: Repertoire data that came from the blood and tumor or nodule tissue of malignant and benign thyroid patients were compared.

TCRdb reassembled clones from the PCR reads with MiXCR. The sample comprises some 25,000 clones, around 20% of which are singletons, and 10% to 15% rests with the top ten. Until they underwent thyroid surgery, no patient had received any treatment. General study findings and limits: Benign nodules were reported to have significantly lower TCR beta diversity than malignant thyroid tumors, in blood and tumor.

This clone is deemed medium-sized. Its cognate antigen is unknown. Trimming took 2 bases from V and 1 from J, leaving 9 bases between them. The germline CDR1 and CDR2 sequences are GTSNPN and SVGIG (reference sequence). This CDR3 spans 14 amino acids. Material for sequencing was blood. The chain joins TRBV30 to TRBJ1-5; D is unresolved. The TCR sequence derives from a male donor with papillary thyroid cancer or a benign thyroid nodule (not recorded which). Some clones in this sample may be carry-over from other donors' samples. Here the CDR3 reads CAWSTGLSNQPQHF. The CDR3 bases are TGTGCCTGGAGTACTGGGCTAAGCAATCAGCCCCAGCATTTT.